Each of the 7 T cell receptor beta chains below was sequenced from the same sample in a study of CDR3 diversity in severe acne. TCRdb redid the calling of the PCR reads with MiXCR, one entry per CDR3 protein. The sample yields over 70,000 distinct CDR3 sequences, 51% seen once. Source material: blood. Receptor source: a male donor in good health, without acne.

This chain connects TRBV5-1 to TRBJ1-6; TRBD1 matches 12 bases. The CDR3 consists of 18 residues. Per germline, CDR1 SGHRS and CDR2 YFSETQ. V shed 2 bases and J 4 bases; nucleotides not matched to a gene: 7. The DNA for the CDR3 is TGCGCCAGCAGCTTTAACTCGGGACAGGGGGCGTATAATTCACCCCTCCACTTT. This sequence encodes CASSFNSGQGAYNSPLHF.

The chain joins TRBV10-1 to TRBJ2-7; 7 positions agree with TRBD1. The V gene end was trimmed by 8 bases and the J gene end by 2 bases; junction bases not matched to a gene: 12. This CDR3 has 15 amino acids. CDR1 is WNHNN and CDR2 is SYGVQD in the germline V gene (reference sequence). CDR3 protein: CASSRPGQPPYEQYF. The CDR3 DNA reads as TGCGCCAGCTCTCGACCGGGACAGCCCCCCTACGAGCAGTACTTC.

This clonotype was seen only a few times. The rearrangement joins TRBV5-1 to TRBJ1-6; 8 nucleotides line up with TRBD1. With 5 bases clipped from V and 8 bases from J, the junction kept 3 bases outside the gene matches. The CDR3 is made up of 13 amino acids. Germline CDR1 and CDR2: SGHRS and YFSETQ. The CDR3 DNA is TGCGCCAGCAGAAGGACAGGGCATTCACCCCTCCACTTT. It specifies CASRRTGHSPLHF.

This clonotype occurred many times. The rearrangement joins TRBV2 to TRBJ1-5, with a weak D call TRBD1 (5 bases). Germline V CDR1 and CDR2: SNHLY, FYNNEI. The CDR3 has 16 amino acids. Trimming pared 4 bases from V and 0 bases from J, leaving 13 bases between. Here the CDR3 reads CASSVGGGDSNQPQHF. CDR3 nucleotide sequence: TGTGCCAGCAGTGTCGGGGGGGGGGATAGCAATCAGCCCCAGCATTTT.

The V call is TRBV5-1, the J call TRBJ1-1; D possibly corresponds to TRBD1 (6 bases). The germline V and J ends were trimmed by 0 bases and 6 bases, with 12 bases remaining between them. The CDR3 sequence is 14 residues long. The germline gives CDR1 SGHRS, CDR2 YFSETQ. CDR3 nucleotide sequence: TGCGCCAGCAGCTTGGATGTCAGGGGCGCTGAAGCTTTCTTT. Amino acid sequence: CASSLDVRGAEAFF.

This clonotype was recorded a few times. This rearrangement joins TRBV10-2 to TRBJ2-7, with D uncertain. The CDR3 length is 11 residues. The germline gives CDR1 WSHSY, CDR2 SAAADI. V lost 7 bases and J 6 bases, leaving 10 bases between the germline ends. Here the CDR3 DNA reads TGCGCCAGCAAATCTACAACCGAGCAGTACTTC. It is translated as CASKSTTEQYF.

This clonotype was found a few times. The rearrangement uses TRBV24-1 and TRBJ1-2; D remains ambiguous. V gave up 10 bases and J gave up 1 base, with 12 bases separating them. Germline CDR1 KGHDR, CDR2 SFDVKD. The CDR3 has 13 residues. CDR3 residues: CATSSAGNYGYTF. In DNA, the CDR3 is TGTGCCACGAGTTCCGCGGGTAACTATGGCTACACCTTC.